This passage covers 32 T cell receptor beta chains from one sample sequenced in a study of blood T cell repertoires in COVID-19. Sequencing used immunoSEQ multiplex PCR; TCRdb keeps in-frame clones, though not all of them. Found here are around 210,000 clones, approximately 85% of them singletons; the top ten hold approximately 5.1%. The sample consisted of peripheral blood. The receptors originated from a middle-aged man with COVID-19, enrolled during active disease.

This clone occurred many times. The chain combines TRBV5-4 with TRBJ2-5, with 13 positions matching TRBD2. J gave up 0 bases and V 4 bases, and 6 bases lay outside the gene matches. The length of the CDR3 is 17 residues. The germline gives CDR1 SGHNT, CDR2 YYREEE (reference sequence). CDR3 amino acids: CASSPKTSGGNQETQYF. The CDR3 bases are TGTGCCAGCAGCCCGAAGACTAGCGGGGGGAACCAAGAGACCCAGTACTTC. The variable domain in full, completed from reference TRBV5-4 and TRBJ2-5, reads ETGVTQSPTHLIKTRGQQVTLRCSSQSGHNTVSWYQQALGQGPQFIFQYYREEENGRGNFPPRFSGLQFPNYSSELNVNALELDDSALYLCASSPKTSGGNQETQYFGPGTRLLVL.

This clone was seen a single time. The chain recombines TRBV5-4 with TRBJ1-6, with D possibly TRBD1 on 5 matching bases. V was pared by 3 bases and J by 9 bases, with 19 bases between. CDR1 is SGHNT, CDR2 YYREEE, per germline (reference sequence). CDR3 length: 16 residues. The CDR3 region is CASSSGGDYRFSPLHF. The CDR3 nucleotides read TGTGCCAGCAGCTCAGGCGGGGACTATCGGTTTTCACCCCTCCACTTT.

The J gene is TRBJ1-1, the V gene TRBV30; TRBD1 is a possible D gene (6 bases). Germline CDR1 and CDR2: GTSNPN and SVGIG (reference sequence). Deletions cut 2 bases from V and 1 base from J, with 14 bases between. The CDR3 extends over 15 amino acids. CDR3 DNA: TGTGCCTGGAGTCGGGGGGGCCACTCGAACACTGAAGCTTTCTTT. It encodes CAWSRGGHSNTEAFF.

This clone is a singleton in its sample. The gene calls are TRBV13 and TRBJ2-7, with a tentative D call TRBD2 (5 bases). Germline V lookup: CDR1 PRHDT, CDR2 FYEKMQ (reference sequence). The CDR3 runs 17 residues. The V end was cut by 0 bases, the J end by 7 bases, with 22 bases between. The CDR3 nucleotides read TGTGCCAGCAGCTTAGGTCAAGGAATTTTTGAGGGCGGTGAGCAGTACTTC. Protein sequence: CASSLGQGIFEGGEQYF.

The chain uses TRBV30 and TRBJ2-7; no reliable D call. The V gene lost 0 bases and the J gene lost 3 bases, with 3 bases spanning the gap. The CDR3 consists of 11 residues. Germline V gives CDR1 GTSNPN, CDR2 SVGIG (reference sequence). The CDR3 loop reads CAWSVLYEQYF. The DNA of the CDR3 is TGTGCCTGGAGTGTACTCTACGAGCAGTACTTC.

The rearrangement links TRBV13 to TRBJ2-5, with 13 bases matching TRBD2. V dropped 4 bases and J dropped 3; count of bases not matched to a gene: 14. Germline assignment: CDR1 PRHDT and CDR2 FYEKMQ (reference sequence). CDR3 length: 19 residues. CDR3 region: CASSSSQRTSGGGEETQYF. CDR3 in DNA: TGTGCCAGCAGCTCATCCCAGCGGACTAGCGGGGGAGGAGAAGAGACCCAGTACTTC.

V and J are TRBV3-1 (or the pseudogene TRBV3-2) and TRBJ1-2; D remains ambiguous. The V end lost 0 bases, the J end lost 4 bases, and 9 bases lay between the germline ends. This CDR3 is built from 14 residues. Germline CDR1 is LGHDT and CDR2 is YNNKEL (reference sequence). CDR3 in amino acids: CASSQDVASYGYTF. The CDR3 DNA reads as TGTGCCAGCAGCCAAGATGTGGCCAGCTATGGCTACACCTTC.

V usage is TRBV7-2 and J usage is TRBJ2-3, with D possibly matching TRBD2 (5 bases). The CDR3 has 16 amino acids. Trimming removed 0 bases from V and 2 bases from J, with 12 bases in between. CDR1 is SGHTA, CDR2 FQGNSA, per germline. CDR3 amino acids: CASSLAPGILTDTQYF. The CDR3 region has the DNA TGTGCCAGCAGCTTAGCGCCGGGGATACTCACAGATACGCAGTATTTT. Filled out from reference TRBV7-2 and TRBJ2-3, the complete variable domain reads GAGVSQSPSNKVTEKGKDVELRCDPISGHTALYWYRQSLGQGLEFLIYFQGNSAPDKSGLPSDRFSAERTGGSVSTLTIQRTQQEDSAVYLCASSLAPGILTDTQYFGPGTRLTVL.

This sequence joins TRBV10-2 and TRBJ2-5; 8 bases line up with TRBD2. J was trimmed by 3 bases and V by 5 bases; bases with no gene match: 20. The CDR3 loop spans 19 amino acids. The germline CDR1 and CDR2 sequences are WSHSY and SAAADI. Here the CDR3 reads CASSTSGLEGTYREETQYF. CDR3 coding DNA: TGCGCCAGCAGTACTAGCGGACTAGAAGGCACCTACCGAGAAGAGACCCAGTACTTC.

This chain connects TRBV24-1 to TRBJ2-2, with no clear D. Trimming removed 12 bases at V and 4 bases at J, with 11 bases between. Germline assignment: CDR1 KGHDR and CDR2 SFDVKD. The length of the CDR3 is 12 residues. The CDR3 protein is CAVSYRTGELFF. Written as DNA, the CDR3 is TGTGCCGTTTCGTATCGCACCGGGGAGCTGTTTTTT.

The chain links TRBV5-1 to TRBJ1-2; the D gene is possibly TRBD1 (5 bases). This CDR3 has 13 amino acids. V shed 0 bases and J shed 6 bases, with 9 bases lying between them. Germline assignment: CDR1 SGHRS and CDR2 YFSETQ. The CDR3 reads CASSLEGQDGYTF. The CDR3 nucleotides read TGCGCCAGCAGCTTGGAGGGGCAAGATGGCTACACCTTC.

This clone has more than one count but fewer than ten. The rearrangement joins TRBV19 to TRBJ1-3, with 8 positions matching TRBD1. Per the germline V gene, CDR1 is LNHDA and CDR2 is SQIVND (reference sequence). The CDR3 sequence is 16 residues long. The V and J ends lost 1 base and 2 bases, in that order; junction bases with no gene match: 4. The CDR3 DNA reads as TGTGCCAGTAGTATAGCTGGACAGGGCCCTGGAAACACCATATATTTT. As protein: CASSIAGQGPGNTIYF.

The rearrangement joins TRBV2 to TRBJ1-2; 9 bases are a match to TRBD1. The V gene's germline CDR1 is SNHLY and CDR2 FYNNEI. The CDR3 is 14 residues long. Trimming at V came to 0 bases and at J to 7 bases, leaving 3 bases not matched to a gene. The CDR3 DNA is TGTGCCAGCAGTGAAGCGAGGACAGGGGCTGGCTACACCTTC. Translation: CASSEARTGAGYTF.

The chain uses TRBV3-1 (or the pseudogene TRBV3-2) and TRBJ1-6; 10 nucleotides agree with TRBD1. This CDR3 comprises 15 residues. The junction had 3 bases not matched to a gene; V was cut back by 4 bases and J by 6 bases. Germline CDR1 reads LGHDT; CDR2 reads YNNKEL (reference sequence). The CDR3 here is CASSRGQGGNSPLHF. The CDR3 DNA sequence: TGTGCCAGCAGCCGCGGACAGGGGGGTAATTCACCCCTCCACTTT.

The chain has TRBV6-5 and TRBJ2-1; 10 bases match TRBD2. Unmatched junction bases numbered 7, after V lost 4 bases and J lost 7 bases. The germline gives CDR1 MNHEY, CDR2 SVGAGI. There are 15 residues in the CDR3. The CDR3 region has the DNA TGTGCCAGCAGTTTTAGCGGGGGGCGGCAGAATGAGCAGTTCTTC. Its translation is CASSFSGGRQNEQFF.

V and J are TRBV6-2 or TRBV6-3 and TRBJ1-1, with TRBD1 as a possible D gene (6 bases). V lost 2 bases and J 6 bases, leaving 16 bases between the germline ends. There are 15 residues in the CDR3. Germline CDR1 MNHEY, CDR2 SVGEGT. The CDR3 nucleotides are TGTGCCAGCAGTTACGGGGGGGGGCATCGGTCTGAAGCTTTCTTT. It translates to CASSYGGGHRSEAFF.

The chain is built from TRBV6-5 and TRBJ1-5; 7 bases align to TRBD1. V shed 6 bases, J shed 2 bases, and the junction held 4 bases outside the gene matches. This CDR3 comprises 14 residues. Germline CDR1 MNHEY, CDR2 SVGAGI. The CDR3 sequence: CASRTGVGNQPQHF. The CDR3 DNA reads TGTGCCAGCAGAACAGGGGTTGGCAATCAGCCCCAGCATTTT.

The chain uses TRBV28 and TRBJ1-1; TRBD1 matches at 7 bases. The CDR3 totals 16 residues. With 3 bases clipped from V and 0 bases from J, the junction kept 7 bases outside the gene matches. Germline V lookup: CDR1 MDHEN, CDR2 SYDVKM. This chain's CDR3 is CASSLRGRGLNTEAFF. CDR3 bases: TGTGCCAGCAGTTTGAGGGGGCGCGGTCTGAACACTGAAGCTTTCTTT. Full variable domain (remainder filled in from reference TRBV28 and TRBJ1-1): DVKVTQSSRYLVKRTGEKVFLECVQDMDHENMFWYRQDPGLGLRLIYFSYDVKMKEKGDIPEGYSVSREKKERFSLILESASTNQTSMYLCASSLRGRGLNTEAFFGQGTRLTVV.

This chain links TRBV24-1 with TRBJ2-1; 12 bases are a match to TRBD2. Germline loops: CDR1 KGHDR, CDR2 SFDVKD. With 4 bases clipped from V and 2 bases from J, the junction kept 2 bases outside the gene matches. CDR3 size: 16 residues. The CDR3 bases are TGTGCCACCAGTGACGCTAGCGGGGGGGCCTACAATGAGCAGTTCTTC. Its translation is CATSDASGGAYNEQFF.

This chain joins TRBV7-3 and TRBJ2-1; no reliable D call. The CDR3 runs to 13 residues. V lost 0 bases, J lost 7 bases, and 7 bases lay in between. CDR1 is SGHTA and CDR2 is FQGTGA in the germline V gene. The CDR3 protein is CASSLTLRNEQFF. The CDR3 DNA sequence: TGTGCCAGCAGCTTAACACTCCGTAATGAGCAGTTCTTC.

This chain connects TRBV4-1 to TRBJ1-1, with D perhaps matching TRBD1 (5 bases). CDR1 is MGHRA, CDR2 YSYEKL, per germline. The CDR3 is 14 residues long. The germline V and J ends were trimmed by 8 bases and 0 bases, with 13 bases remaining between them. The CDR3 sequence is CASGGGTLNTEAFF. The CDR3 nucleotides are TGCGCCAGCGGGGGAGGGACTTTGAACACTGAAGCTTTCTTT.

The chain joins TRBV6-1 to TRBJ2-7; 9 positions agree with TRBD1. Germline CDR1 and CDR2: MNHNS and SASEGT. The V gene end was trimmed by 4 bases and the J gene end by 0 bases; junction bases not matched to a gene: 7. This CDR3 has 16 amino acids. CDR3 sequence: CASSAWTGASSYEQYF. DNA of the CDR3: TGTGCCAGCAGTGCCTGGACAGGGGCCAGCTCCTACGAGCAGTACTTC.

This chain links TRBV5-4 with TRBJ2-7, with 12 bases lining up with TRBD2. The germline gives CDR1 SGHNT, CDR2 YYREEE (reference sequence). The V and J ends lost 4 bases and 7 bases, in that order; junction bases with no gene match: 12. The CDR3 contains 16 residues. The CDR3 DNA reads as TGTGCCAGCAGCACTTCGACTAGCGGGGGATCTAGAGAGCAGTACTTC. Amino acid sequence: CASSTSTSGGSREQYF. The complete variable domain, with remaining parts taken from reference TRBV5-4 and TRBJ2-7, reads ETGVTQSPTHLIKTRGQQVTLRCSSQSGHNTVSWYQQALGQGPQFIFQYYREEENGRGNFPPRFSGLQFPNYSSELNVNALELDDSALYLCASSTSTSGGSREQYFGPGTRLTVT.

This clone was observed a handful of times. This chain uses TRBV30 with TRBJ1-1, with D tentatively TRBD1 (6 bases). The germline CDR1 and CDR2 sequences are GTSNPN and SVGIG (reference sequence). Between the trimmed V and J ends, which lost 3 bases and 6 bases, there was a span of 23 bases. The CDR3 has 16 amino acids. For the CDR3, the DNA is TGTGCCTGGAGAACAGGACCGGGACACTCCGCCGCTGAAGCTTTCTTT. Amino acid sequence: CAWRTGPGHSAAEAFF. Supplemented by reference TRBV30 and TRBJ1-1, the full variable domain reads SQTIHQWPATLVQPVGSPLSLECTVEGTSNPNLYWYRQAAGRGLQLLFYSVGIGQISSEVPQNLSASRPQDRQFILSSKKLLLSDSGFYLCAWRTGPGHSAAEAFFGQGTRLTVV.

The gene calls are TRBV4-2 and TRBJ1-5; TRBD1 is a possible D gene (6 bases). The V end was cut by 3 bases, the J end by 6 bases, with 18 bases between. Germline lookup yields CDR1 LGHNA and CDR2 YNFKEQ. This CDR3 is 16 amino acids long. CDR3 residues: CASSHTGIWEGQPQHF. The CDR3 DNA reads TGTGCCAGCAGCCACACAGGGATATGGGAAGGTCAGCCCCAGCATTTT.

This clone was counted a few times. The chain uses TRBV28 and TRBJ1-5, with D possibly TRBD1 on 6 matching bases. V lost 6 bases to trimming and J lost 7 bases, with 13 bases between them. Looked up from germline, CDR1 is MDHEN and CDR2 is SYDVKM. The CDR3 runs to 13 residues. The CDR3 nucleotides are TGTGCCAGCAGACAGGGTTTAAAACAGCCCCAGCATTTT. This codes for CASRQGLKQPQHF. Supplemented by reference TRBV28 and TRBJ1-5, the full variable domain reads DVKVTQSSRYLVKRTGEKVFLECVQDMDHENMFWYRQDPGLGLRLIYFSYDVKMKEKGDIPEGYSVSREKKERFSLILESASTNQTSMYLCASRQGLKQPQHFGDGTRLSIL.

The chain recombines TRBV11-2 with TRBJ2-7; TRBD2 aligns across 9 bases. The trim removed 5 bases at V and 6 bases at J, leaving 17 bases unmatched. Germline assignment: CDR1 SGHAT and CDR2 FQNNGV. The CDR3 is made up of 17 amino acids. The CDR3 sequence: CASSKTPQRGAQGEQYF. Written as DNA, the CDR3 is TGTGCCAGCAGCAAAACCCCTCAGCGGGGGGCCCAGGGCGAGCAGTACTTC.

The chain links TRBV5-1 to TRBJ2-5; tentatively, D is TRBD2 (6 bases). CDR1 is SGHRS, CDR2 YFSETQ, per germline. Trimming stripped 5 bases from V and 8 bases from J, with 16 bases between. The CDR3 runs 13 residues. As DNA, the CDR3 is TGCGCCAGCAGTTCCCCACCGGGAGAAACCCAGTACTTC. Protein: CASSSPPGETQYF. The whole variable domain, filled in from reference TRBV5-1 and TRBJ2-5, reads KAGVTQTPRYLIKTRGQQVTLSCSPISGHRSVSWYQQTPGQGLQFLFEYFSETQRNKGNFPGRFSGRQFSNSRSEMNVSTLELGDSALYLCASSSPPGETQYFGPGTRLLVL.

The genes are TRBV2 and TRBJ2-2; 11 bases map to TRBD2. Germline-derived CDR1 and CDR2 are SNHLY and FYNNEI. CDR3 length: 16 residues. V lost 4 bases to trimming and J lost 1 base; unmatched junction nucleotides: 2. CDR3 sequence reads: CASSGLAGLNTGELFF. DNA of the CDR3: TGTGCCAGCAGTGGACTAGCGGGGCTGAACACCGGGGAGCTGTTTTTT.

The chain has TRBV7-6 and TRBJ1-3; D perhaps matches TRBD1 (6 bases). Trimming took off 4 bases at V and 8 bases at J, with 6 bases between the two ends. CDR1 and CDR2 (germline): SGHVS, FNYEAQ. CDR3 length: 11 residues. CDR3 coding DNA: TGTGCCAGCAGCTCAGGGGACACCATATATTTT. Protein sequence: CASSSGDTIYF.

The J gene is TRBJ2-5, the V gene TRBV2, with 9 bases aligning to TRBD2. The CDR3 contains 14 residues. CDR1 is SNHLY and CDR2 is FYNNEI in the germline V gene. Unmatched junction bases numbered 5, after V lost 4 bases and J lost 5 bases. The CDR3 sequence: CASSVLAGRETQYF. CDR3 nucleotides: TGTGCCAGCAGTGTTCTAGCGGGGAGGGAGACCCAGTACTTC. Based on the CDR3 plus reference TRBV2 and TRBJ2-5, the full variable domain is EPEVTQTPSHQVTQMGQEVILRCVPISNHLYFYWYRQILGQKVEFLVSFYNNEISEKSEIFDDQFSVERPDGSNFTLKIRSTKLEDSAMYFCASSVLAGRETQYFGPGTRLLVL.

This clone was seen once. The chain's CDR3 is CASSQSWQSLLYNEQFF. The CDR3 DNA reads TGCGCCAGCAGTCAATCTTGGCAGTCTCTTTTATACAATGAGCAGTTCTTC. The chain employs TRBV23-1 and TRBJ2-1; D uncertain. TRBV23-1 is an ORF; its function is uncertain. V was pared by 0 bases and J by 4 bases, with 16 bases between. CDR3 size: 17 residues.